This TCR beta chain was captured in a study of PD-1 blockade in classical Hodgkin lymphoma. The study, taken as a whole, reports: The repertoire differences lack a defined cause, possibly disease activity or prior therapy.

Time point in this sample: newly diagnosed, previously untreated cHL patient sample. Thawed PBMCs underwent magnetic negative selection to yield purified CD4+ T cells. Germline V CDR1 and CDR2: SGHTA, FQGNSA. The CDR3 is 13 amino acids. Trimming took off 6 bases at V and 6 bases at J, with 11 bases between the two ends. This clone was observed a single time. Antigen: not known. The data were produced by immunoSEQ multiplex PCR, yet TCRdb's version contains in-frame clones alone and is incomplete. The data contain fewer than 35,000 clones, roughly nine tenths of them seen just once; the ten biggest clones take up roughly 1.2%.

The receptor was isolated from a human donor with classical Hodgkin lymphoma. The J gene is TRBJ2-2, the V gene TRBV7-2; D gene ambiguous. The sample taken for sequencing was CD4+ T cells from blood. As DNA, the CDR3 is TGTGCCAGCAGACTGGATTCGCCCGGGGAGCTGTTTTTT. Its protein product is CASRLDSPGELFF. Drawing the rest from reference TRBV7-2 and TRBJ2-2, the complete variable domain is GAGVSQSPSNKVTEKGKDVELRCDPISGHTALYWYRQSLGQGLEFLIYFQGNSAPDKSGLPSDRFSAERTGGSVSTLTIQRTQQEDSAVYLCASRLDSPGELFFGEGSRLTVL.